The 2 T cell receptor beta chains presented below share a single source sample, sequenced in a study of T cell clonotyping in hematopoietic cell transplantation. Assay used: immunoSEQ multiplex PCR; TCRdb lists only in-frame clones, some missing. The sample includes 9,500 to 15,000 clones, 80% to 90% seen only once; the top ten take roughly 4%. The material sequenced was peripheral blood mononuclear cells. Receptors were obtained from a human donor who either received an allogeneic hematopoietic cell transplant for a myeloid malignancy or was a related donor (not recorded which). Some clones in this sample may be carry-over from other donors' samples.

This chain joins TRBV7-2 and TRBJ1-2; D gene unclear. CDR3 size: 12 residues. Germline CDR1 reads SGHTA; CDR2 reads FQGNSA. V lost 5 bases, J lost 4 bases, and 8 bases lay in between. The CDR3 here is CASSPGIYGYTF. The CDR3 DNA follows: TGTGCCAGCAGCCCCGGGATCTATGGCTACACCTTC. Full variable domain (outside the CDR3, taken from reference TRBV7-2 and TRBJ1-2): GAGVSQSPSNKVTEKGKDVELRCDPISGHTALYWYRQSLGQGLEFLIYFQGNSAPDKSGLPSDRFSAERTGGSVSTLTIQRTQQEDSAVYLCASSPGIYGYTFGSGTRLTVV.

The CDR3 here is CASSLSGVTEAFF. The CDR3 bases are TGTGCCAGCAGCTTATCCGGGGTAACTGAAGCTTTCTTT. This chain connects TRBV11-3 to TRBJ1-1, with D hard to call. The CDR3 contains 13 residues. Germline loops: CDR1 SGHNT, CDR2 YENEEA. Trimming cost V 2 bases and J 5 bases, with 9 bases left between them.